This entry lists 5 T cell receptor beta chains sequenced from one sample in a study of T cell responses to AZD1222 COVID-19 vaccine. Clones were read by immunoSEQ multiplex PCR, and TCRdb kept only the in-frame ones, dropping some. The sample lists under 200,000 clones; around nine tenths were seen once. The source was peripheral blood, collected 28 days after the second dose of the MenACWY control vaccine. The receptor source for this set is an adult who received the MenACWY meningococcal vaccine as a control.

The chain joins TRBV28 to TRBJ2-5, with 7 bases that match TRBD2. With V trimmed by 3 bases and J by 4 bases, 5 bases remained unmatched. The CDR3 sequence is 14 residues long. Germline V gene sequence: CDR1 MDHEN, CDR2 SYDVKM. DNA of the CDR3: TGTGCCAGCAGTTTGAAACTAGCGTTAGAGACCCAGTACTTC. This translates into CASSLKLALETQYF. The full variable domain, completed using reference TRBV28 and TRBJ2-5, is DVKVTQSSRYLVKRTGEKVFLECVQDMDHENMFWYRQDPGLGLRLIYFSYDVKMKEKGDIPEGYSVSREKKERFSLILESASTNQTSMYLCASSLKLALETQYFGPGTRLLVL.

The V gene is TRBV28, the J gene TRBJ2-3; 7 positions match TRBD2. Germline V gene lookup returns CDR1 MDHEN and CDR2 SYDVKM. The CDR3 contains 14 residues. With V trimmed by 9 bases and J by 4 bases, 10 bases remained unmatched. The CDR3 loop is CASCLAVEADTQYF. Written as DNA, the CDR3 is TGTGCCAGTTGTCTAGCGGTGGAGGCAGATACGCAGTATTTT. Supplemented by reference TRBV28 and TRBJ2-3, the full variable domain reads DVKVTQSSRYLVKRTGEKVFLECVQDMDHENMFWYRQDPGLGLRLIYFSYDVKMKEKGDIPEGYSVSREKKERFSLILESASTNQTSMYLCASCLAVEADTQYFGPGTRLTVL.

The chain links TRBV6-5 to TRBJ2-7, with TRBD2 identical over 8 bases. J lost 6 bases, V lost 6 bases, and 10 bases had no gene match. The germline V gene encodes CDR1 MNHEY and CDR2 SVGAGI. This CDR3 comprises 14 residues. In nucleotides, the CDR3 is TGTGCCAGCAGAAAGGGACTAGAATACGGCGAGCAGTACTTC. It specifies CASRKGLEYGEQYF.

The V call is TRBV5-1, the J call TRBJ2-4, with D maybe TRBD2 (6 bases). The V gene's germline CDR1 is SGHRS and CDR2 YFSETQ. The CDR3 consists of 17 residues. The V end was cut by 0 bases, the J end by 1 base, with 14 bases between. CDR3 sequence (DNA): TGCGCCAGCAGCTTGGTTCCAGGAGGGGTGGCCAAAAACATTCAGTACTTC. It specifies CASSLVPGGVAKNIQYF.

The chain employs TRBV30 and TRBJ2-1; 10 bases are shared with TRBD2. The germline V gene encodes CDR1 GTSNPN and CDR2 SVGIG (reference sequence). J gave up 12 bases and V 4 bases, and 12 bases lay outside the gene matches. CDR3 length equals 14 residues. The CDR3 here is CAWKTGLAWEGQFF. Written as DNA, the CDR3 is TGTGCCTGGAAGACGGGACTAGCGTGGGAGGGGCAGTTCTTC.